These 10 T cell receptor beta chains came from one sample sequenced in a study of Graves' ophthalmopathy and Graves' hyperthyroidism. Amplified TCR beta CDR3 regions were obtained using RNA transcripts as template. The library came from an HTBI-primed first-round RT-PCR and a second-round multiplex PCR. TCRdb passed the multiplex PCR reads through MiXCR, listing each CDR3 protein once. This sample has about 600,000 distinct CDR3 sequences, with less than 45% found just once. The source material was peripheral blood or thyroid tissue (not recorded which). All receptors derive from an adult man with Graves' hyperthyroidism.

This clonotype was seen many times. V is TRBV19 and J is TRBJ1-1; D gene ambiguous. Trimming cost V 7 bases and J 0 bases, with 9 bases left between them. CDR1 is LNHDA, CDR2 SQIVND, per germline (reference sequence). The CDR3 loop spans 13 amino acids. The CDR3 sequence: CASNSGMNTEAFF. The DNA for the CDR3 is TGTGCCAGTAACTCCGGTATGAACACTGAAGCTTTCTTT.

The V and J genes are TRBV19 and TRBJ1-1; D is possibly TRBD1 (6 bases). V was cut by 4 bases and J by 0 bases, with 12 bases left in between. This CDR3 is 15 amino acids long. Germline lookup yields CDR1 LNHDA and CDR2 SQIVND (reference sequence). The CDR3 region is CASSKRTEMNTEAFF. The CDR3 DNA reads TGTGCCAGTAGTAAACGGACAGAAATGAACACTGAAGCTTTCTTT.

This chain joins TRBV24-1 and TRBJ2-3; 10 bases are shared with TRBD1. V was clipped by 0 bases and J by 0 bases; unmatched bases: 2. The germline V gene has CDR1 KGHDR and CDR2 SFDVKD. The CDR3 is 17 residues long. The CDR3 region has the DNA TGTGCCACCAGTGATTTGCAGGGACAGGGGAGCACAGATACGCAGTATTTT. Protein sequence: CATSDLQGQGSTDTQYF.

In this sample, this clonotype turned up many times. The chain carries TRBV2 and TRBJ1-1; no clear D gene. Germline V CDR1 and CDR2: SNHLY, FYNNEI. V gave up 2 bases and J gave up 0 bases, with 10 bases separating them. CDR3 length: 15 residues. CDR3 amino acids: CASSEFGPMNTEAFF. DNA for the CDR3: TGTGCCAGCAGTGAATTTGGTCCGATGAACACTGAAGCTTTCTTT.

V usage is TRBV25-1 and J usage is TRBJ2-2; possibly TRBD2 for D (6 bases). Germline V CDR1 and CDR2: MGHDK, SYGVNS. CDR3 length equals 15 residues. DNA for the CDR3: TGTGCTCCGTCGCGCGGGAACCCGACGGGCGGGGAGCTGTTTTTT. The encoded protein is CAPSRGNPTGGELFF. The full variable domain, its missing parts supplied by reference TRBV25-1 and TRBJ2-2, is EADIYQTPRYLVIGTGKKITLECSQTMGHDKMYWYQQDPGMELHLIHYSYGVNSTEKGDLSSESTVSRIRTEHFPLTLESARPSHTSQYLCAPSRGNPTGGELFFGEGSRLTVL.

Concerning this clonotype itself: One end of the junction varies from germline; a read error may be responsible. CDR3: CASSLASTATSAYGQYF. Here the CDR3 DNA reads TGTGCCAGCAGCTTAGCTAGTACGGCGACTAGCGCCTACGGGCAGTACTTC. V and J are TRBV7-9 and TRBJ2-7; 8 nucleotides agree with TRBD2. This CDR3 has 17 amino acids. The germline V gene has CDR1 SEHNR and CDR2 FQNEAQ (reference sequence).

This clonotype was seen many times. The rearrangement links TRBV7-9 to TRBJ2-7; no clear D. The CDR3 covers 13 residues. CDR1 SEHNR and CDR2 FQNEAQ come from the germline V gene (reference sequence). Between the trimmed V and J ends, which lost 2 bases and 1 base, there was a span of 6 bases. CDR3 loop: CASSLSESYEQYF. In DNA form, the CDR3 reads TGTGCCAGCAGCTTATCAGAGTCCTACGAGCAGTACTTC. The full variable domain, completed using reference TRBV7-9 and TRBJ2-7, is DTGVSQNPRHKITKRGQNVTFRCDPISEHNRLYWYRQTLGQGPEFLTYFQNEAQLEKSRLLSDRFSAERPKGSFSTLEIQRTEQGDSAMYLCASSLSESYEQYFGPGTRLTVT.

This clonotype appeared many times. The CDR3 DNA sequence: TGCGCCAGCAGCCCTCGGTTCCTCGGGGAGCTGTTTTTT. Its protein is CASSPRFLGELFF. V is TRBV5-1 and J is TRBJ2-2; D call uncertain. CDR3 length: 13 amino acids. Germline CDR1 and CDR2: SGHRS and YFSETQ. V was trimmed by 4 bases and J by 7 bases, leaving 11 bases between them.

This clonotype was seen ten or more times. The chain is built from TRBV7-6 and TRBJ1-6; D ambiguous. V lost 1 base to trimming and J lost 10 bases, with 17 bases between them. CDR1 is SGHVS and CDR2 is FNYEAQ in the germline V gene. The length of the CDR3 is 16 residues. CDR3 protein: CASSLGTDRALSPLHF. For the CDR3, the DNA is TGTGCCAGCAGCTTAGGTACCGACCGCGCGCTCTCACCCCTCCACTTT.

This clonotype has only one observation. CDR3 sequence reads: CASSQHPSTYEQYF. In DNA form, the CDR3 reads TGCGCCAGCAGCCAACACCCTTCCACCTACGAGCAGTACTTC. V usage is TRBV4-1 and J usage is TRBJ2-7, with D unresolved. This CDR3 region has 14 residues. With 2 bases removed from V and 2 bases from J, the gap between germline ends came to 10 bases. CDR1 MGHRA and CDR2 YSYEKL come from the germline V gene.